This is a list of T cell receptor beta chains from one sample in a study of identical twins. TCRdb independently ran MiXCR on the 5' RACE reads; one entry per CDR3 protein. The sample lists 1,800,000 or so distinct CDR3 sequences, under 35% seen once, with over 0.25% in the top ten. Sequencing was carried out using cord blood. These receptors all stem from a newborn girl in good health. The CDR3 runs from the conserved cysteine through the conserved F or W. A D gene is named only where the DNA matches it firmly. The size of a clone is reported for some rows only, either as once, few or many, or as a class for expanded clones.

TRBV7-2,.,TRBD1,TRBJ2-2,CASSWTTGALNTGELFF,TGTGCCAGCAGCTGGACGACAGGGGCCCTAAACACCGGGGAGCTGTTTTTT
TRBV5-4,few,TRBD1,TRBJ1-2,CASSNPDRVNYGYTF,TGTGCCAGCAGCAACCCGGACAGGGTTAACTATGGCTACACCTTC
TRBV5-1,.,TRBD1,TRBJ1-1,CASSLLQGATEAFF,TGCGCCAGCAGCTTGTTACAGGGGGCCACTGAAGCTTTCTTT
TRBV5-1,.,.,TRBJ2-3,CACSLARGTDAQYF,TGCGCCTGCAGCTTGGCCCGGGGCACAGATGCGCAGTATTTT
TRBV25-1,.,.,TRBJ2-5,CASSDYRVEETQYF,TGTGCCAGCAGTGACTACAGGGTGGAAGAGACCCAGTACTTC
TRBV11-2,.,.,TRBJ2-7,CASSLGPRHYEQYF,TGTGCCAGCAGCTTGGGTCCAAGACACTACGAGCAGTACTTC
TRBV12-3/TRBV12-4,.,.,TRBJ2-2,CASTQGRKGSTGELFF,TGTGCCAGCACCCAGGGGAGAAAGGGGAGCACCGGGGAGCTGTTTTTT
TRBV4-2,few,.,TRBJ2-3,CASSQDALYTDTQYF,TGTGCCAGCAGCCAAGACGCCCTATACACAGATACGCAGTATTTT
TRBV27,.,.,TRBJ2-1,CASSLSGTKQFF,TGTGCCAGCAGTCTCTCCGGGACAAAGCAGTTCTTC
TRBV20-1,.,TRBD2,TRBJ2-1,CSATLAVYNEQFF,TGCAGTGCCACACTAGCGGTCTACAATGAGCAGTTCTTC
TRBV20-1,.,.,TRBJ2-5,CSARDPGRPYNEQYF,TGCAGTGCTAGAGACCCGGGACGCCCCTACAATGAGCAGTACTTC
TRBV7-2,.,.,TRBJ2-2,CASSFRANTGELFF,TGTGCCAGCAGCTTTCGGGCGAACACCGGGGAGCTGTTTTTT
TRBV20-1,.,.,TRBJ2-1,CSARDPPGVEQFF,TGCAGTGCTAGAGACCCTCCTGGAGTGGAGCAGTTCTTC
TRBV30,.,TRBD1,TRBJ2-2,CAWRHGDRKNTGELFF,TGTGCCTGGAGGCATGGGGACAGGAAGAACACCGGGGAGCTGTTTTTT
TRBV2,few,TRBD2,TRBJ2-1,CASTSGSWNEQFF,TGTGCCAGCACCAGCGGGAGTTGGAATGAGCAGTTCTTC
TRBV5-4,.,TRBD1,TRBJ1-6,CASSVTRQGGSPLHF,TGTGCCAGCAGCGTCACCCGACAGGGTGGTTCACCCCTCCACTTT
TRBV10-3,few,TRBD2,TRBJ2-1,CAISEWGLAGVGEQFF,TGTGCCATCAGTGAGTGGGGACTAGCGGGAGTTGGTGAGCAGTTCTTC
TRBV7-9,few,TRBD1,TRBJ2-7,CASSFKGAGSYEQYF,TGTGCCAGCAGCTTTAAGGGGGCCGGTTCCTACGAGCAGTACTTC
TRBV12-5,.,.,TRBJ1-1,CASAHRGGTEAFF,TGTGCTAGTGCCCACCGGGGGGGGACTGAAGCTTTCTTT
TRBV18,few,TRBD2,TRBJ2-7,CASSPPTTSGEQYF,TGTGCCAGCTCACCCCCTACAACTAGCGGCGAGCAGTACTTC
TRBV6-2/TRBV6-3,few,.,TRBJ1-2,CASSYPGRLYGYTF,TGTGCCAGCAGTTACCCTGGACGGCTTTATGGCTACACCTTC
TRBV7-2,few,.,TRBJ2-3,CASSLAQVHTDTQYF,TGTGCCAGCAGCTTAGCGCAGGTCCACACAGATACGCAGTATTTT
TRBV29-1,.,TRBD2,TRBJ2-7,CSVAGGPNYEQYF,TGCAGCGTAGCGGGAGGGCCTAACTACGAGCAGTACTTC
TRBV27,few,TRBD2,TRBJ2-3,CASSPGLAGVRKPTDTQYF,TGTGCCAGCAGTCCCGGACTAGCGGGAGTGAGGAAACCCACAGATACGCAGTATTTT
TRBV7-2,few,TRBD2,TRBJ2-3,CASSLMPSGVTDTQYF,TGTGCCAGCAGCCTCATGCCTAGCGGGGTCACAGATACGCAGTATTTT
TRBV6-4,.,.,TRBJ2-7,CASSDGWGQYF,TGTGCTAGCAGTGACGGCTGGGGGCAGTACTTC
TRBV6-1,.,.,TRBJ1-2,CASSPQAVPLYGYTF,TGTGCCAGCAGCCCTCAGGCAGTACCCCTCTATGGCTACACCTTC
TRBV20-1,.,TRBD2,TRBJ2-7,CRGTSKSSYNEQYF,TGCAGGGGGACTAGCAAAAGCTCCTACAATGAGCAGTACTTC
TRBV12-3/TRBV12-4,many,TRBD1,TRBJ1-2,CASSGTGGASYTF,TGTGCCAGCAGTGGGACAGGGGGCGCGAGCTACACCTTC
TRBV19,.,.,TRBJ1-4,CASRGTTATNEKLFF,TGTGCCAGTAGGGGCACCACCGCAACTAATGAAAAACTGTTTTTT
TRBV7-9,few,.,TRBJ1-2,CASSHHDPARYTF,TGTGCCAGCAGCCATCATGACCCAGCACGCTACACCTTC
TRBV27,many,.,TRBJ1-2,CASSLSSPNYGYTF,TGTGCCAGCAGTTTATCGAGCCCCAACTATGGCTACACCTTC
TRBV4-2,.,.,TRBJ2-1,CASSQEFQRSYNEQFF,TGTGCCAGCAGCCAAGAGTTTCAGAGGTCCTACAATGAGCAGTTCTTC
TRBV27,once,.,TRBJ2-5,CASSSPTRGNEQYF,TGTGCCAGCAGTTCCCCGACTAGAGGGAATGAGCAGTACTTC
TRBV12-5,.,.,TRBJ2-3,CASGSGDGSDTQYF,TGTGCTAGTGGTTCGGGGGACGGCTCAGATACGCAGTATTTT
TRBV27,.,.,TRBJ2-2,CASSFWGFRPTGELFF,TGTGCCAGCAGTTTCTGGGGATTCCGACCAACCGGGGAGCTGTTTTTT
TRBV20-1,few,TRBD1,TRBJ1-1,CSADRANTEAFF,TGCAGTGCCGACAGGGCTAACACTGAAGCTTTCTTT
TRBV5-1,.,TRBD2,TRBJ2-7,CASSTYSSGSLSYEQYF,TGCGCCAGCAGCACCTACTCTAGCGGGAGCCTCTCCTACGAGCAGTACTTC
TRBV11-2,many,TRBD1,TRBJ2-3,CASSLGLLRDRPDTQYF,TGTGCCAGCAGCTTAGGCCTTCTAAGGGACAGACCAGATACGCAGTATTTT
TRBV29-1,many,TRBD1,TRBJ2-7,CSVGQGFYEQYF,TGCAGCGTTGGACAGGGTTTTTACGAGCAGTACTTC
TRBV12-3/TRBV12-4,.,TRBD1,TRBJ2-5,CASRYKDRVETQYF,TGTGCCAGCAGATACAAGGACAGGGTAGAGACCCAGTACTTC
TRBV6-1,.,.,TRBJ1-1,CANRSFGPSQRMNTEAFF,TGTGCCAACAGGAGCTTCGGGCCTAGCCAGCGAATGAACACTGAAGCTTTCTTT
TRBV5-1,.,.,TRBJ1-1,CASSLAGLWNTEAFF,TGCGCCAGCAGCTTGGCCGGACTATGGAACACTGAAGCTTTCTTT
TRBV14,.,TRBD1,TRBJ2-7,CASSRQGAWGEQYF,TGTGCCAGCAGCCGACAGGGTGCCTGGGGCGAGCAGTACTTC
TRBV10-3,.,.,TRBJ1-4,CAISRGATNEKLFF,TGTGCCATCAGTCGCGGTGCAACTAATGAAAAACTGTTTTTT
TRBV7-9,few,TRBD1,TRBJ2-3,CASSLTGGSRDTQYF,TGTGCCAGCAGCTTAACAGGGGGCAGTAGAGATACGCAGTATTTT
TRBV5-1,.,.,TRBJ2-7,CASSLGTFESYEQYF,TGCGCCAGCAGCTTAGGGACATTTGAATCCTACGAGCAGTACTTC
TRBV20-1,.,TRBD2,TRBJ2-2,CSARLAGGAGELFF,TGCAGTGCTAGATTAGCGGGAGGGGCCGGGGAGCTGTTTTTT
TRBV4-2,.,.,TRBJ1-1,CASSRGTMNTEAFF,TGTGCCAGCAGCCGGGGGACTATGAACACTGAAGCTTTCTTT
TRBV14,.,.,TRBJ1-2,CASSPRDTLLANYGYTF,TGTGCCAGCAGCCCCCGGGACACCCTATTAGCTAACTATGGCTACACCTTC
TRBV3-1,.,TRBD2,TRBJ2-1,CASSQDPFRGGPNEQFF,TGTGCCAGCAGCCAAGACCCTTTTCGGGGGGGGCCGAATGAGCAGTTCTTC
TRBV28,few,.,TRBJ2-7,CASSPGTTRQYF,TGTGCCAGCAGCCCAGGGACCACCCGGCAGTACTTC
TRBV10-3,few,.,TRBJ2-7,CAISDYTYEQYF,TGTGCCATCAGTGACTACACCTACGAGCAGTACTTC
TRBV27,.,.,TRBJ2-7,CASSTAPTYEQYF,TGTGCCAGCAGTACCGCACCCACATACGAGCAGTACTTC
TRBV5-1,.,.,TRBJ1-1,CASSSGDYTEAFF,TGCGCCAGCAGCTCGGGTGATTACACTGAAGCTTTCTTT
TRBV12-3/TRBV12-4,few,TRBD1,TRBJ1-2,CASSLTGQGSNYGYTF,TGTGCCAGCAGTTTAACGGGACAGGGTTCTAACTATGGCTACACCTTC
TRBV24-1,few,.,TRBJ2-3,CATAGTPTDTQYF,TGTGCCACCGCCGGGACACCCACAGATACGCAGTATTTT
TRBV7-2,few,TRBD1,TRBJ2-3,CASSPDRVGTQYF,TGTGCCAGCAGCCCAGACAGGGTGGGTACGCAGTATTTT
TRBV20-1,few,TRBD2,TRBJ2-7,CSAFTSGSYEQYF,TGCAGTGCTTTCACTAGCGGGAGCTACGAGCAGTACTTC